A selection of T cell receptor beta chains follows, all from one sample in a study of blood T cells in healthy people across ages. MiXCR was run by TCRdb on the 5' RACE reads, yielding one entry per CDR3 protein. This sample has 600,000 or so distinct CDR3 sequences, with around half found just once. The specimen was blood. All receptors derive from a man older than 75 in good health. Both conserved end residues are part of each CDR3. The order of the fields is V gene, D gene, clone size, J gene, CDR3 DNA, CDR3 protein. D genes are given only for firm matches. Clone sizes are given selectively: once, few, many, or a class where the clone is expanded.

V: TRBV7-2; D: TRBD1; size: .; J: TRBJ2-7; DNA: TGTGCCAGCAGCATACGGACAGGGGGGGCCGAGCAGTACTTC; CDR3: CASSIRTGGAEQYF
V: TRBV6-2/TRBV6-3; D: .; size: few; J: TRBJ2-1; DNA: TGTGCCAGCAGTTACCCGGCCATTGACAATGAGCAGTTCTTC; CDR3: CASSYPAIDNEQFF
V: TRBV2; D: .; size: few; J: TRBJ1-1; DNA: TGTGCCAGCAGTGTAACAGTGAGAACTGAAGCTTTCTTT; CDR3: CASSVTVRTEAFF
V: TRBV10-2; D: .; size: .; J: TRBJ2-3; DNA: TGCGCCAGCAGTGCCTGGGGCGGTGGGGGCCGTAGCACAGATACGCAGTATTTT; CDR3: CASSAWGGGGRSTDTQYF
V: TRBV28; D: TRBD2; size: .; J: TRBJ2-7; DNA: TGTGCCAGCAGTGGAACCCAAGCGGGAGCCTACGAGCAGTACTTC; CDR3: CASSGTQAGAYEQYF
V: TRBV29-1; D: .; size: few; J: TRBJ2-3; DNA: TGCAGCGTTGACGGACTGGGGACAGATACGCAGTATTTT; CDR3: CSVDGLGTDTQYF
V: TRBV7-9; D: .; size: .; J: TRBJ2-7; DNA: TGTGCCAGCAGCTCTCTTTTATCTCCGGGGCAGTGCGAGCAGTACTTC; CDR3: CASSSLLSPGQCEQYF
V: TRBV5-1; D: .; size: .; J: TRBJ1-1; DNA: TGCGCCAGCAGCAGACAGGAGAGGACTGAAGCTTTCTTT; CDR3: CASSRQERTEAFF
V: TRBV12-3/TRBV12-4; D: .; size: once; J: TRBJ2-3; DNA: TGTGCCAGCACCAGAGTGGGGGAATCTAGCACAGATACGCAGTATTTT; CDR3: CASTRVGESSTDTQYF
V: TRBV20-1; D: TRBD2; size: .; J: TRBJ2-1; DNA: TGCAGTGCTAGAGATGGGGGAGGGCCTAGAAATGAGCAGTTCTTC; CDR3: CSARDGGGPRNEQFF
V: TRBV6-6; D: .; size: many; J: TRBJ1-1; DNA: TGTGCCAGCAGTCAACAGTTGAACACTGAAGCTTTCTTT; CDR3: CASSQQLNTEAFF
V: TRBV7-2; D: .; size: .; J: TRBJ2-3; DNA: TGTGCCAGCAGCTTAGACTACGGCACAGATATGCAGTATTTT; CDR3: CASSLDYGTDMQYF
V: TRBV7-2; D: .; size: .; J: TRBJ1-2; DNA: TGTGCCAGCAGCTTAGCTCGCGGCAGCGACTCCGGGGGCTACACCTTC; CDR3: CASSLARGSDSGGYTF
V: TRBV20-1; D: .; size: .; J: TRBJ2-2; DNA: TGCAGTGCACCTAGCGACGGGAACACCGGGGAGCTGTTTTTT; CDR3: CSAPSDGNTGELFF
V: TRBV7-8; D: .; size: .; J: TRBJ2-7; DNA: TGTGCCAGCAGCTCTTCCGACTTGCGGGAGCAGTACTTC; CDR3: CASSSSDLREQYF
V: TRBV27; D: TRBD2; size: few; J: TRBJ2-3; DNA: TGTGCCAGCAGTTTAGGAGGGCTAGCGGGTTACACAGATTCTACGCAGTATTTT; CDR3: CASSLGGLAGYTDSTQYF
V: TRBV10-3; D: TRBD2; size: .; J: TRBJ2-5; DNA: TGTGCCATCAGTGCGGGCGGGAGTGGTGAGACCCAGTACTTC; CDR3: CAISAGGSGETQYF
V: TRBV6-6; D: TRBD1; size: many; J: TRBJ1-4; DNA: TGTGCCAGCAGCTTACGACAGGGCTTTAATGAAAAACTGTTTTTT; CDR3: CASSLRQGFNEKLFF
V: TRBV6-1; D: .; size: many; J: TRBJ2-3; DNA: TGTGCCAGCAGTGACCAAGGCAGCATTACCACAGATACGCAGTATTTT; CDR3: CASSDQGSITTDTQYF
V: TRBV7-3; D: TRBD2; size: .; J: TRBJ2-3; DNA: TGTGCCAGCAGCCCAGCGGGGCTTAGCACAGATACGCAGTATTTT; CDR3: CASSPAGLSTDTQYF
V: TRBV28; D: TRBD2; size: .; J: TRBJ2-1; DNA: TGTGCCAGCAGTCCGGGGGGGACCCTTCTCAATGAGCAGTTCTTT; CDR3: CASSPGGTLLNEQFF
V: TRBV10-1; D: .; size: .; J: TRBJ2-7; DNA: TGCGCCAGCAGTGAGTTTGCCAGAGGAAGCTCCTACGAGCAGTACTTC; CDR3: CASSEFARGSSYEQYF
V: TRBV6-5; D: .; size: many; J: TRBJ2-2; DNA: TGCGCCAGTATGGACGGTAACACCGGGGAGCTGTTTTTT; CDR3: CASMDGNTGELFF
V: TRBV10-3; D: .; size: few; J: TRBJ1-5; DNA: TGTGCCATCAGTGAGTCGACGATAGGGAAGCCCCAGCATTTT; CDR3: CAISESTIGKPQHF
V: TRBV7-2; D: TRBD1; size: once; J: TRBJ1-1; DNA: TGTGCCAGCAGCTCCTATGACAGGGGGTACACTGAAGCTTTCTTT; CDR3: CASSSYDRGYTEAFF
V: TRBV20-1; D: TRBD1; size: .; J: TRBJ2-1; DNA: TGCAGTGCTAGCCGGGACAGAGGAACAGATACGCAGTTCTTC; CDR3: CSASRDRGTDTQFF
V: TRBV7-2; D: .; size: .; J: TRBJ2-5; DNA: TGTGCCAGCAGTTCCCGTGACACCGGCAAAGGCACCCAGTACTTC; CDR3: CASSSRDTGKGTQYF
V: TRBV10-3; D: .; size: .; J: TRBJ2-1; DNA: TGTGCCATCAGTGAGCAGGACGTATGGAATGAGCAGTTCTTC; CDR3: CAISEQDVWNEQFF
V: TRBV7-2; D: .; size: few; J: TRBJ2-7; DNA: TGTGCCAGCAGCTCCTCCCACGAGCAGTACTTC; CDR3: CASSSSHEQYF
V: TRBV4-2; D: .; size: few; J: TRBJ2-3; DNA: TGTGCCAGCAGCCAAGATCTCCGGACTCCGAGGGGCACAGATACGCAGTATTTT; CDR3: CASSQDLRTPRGTDTQYF
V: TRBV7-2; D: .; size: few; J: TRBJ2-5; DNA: TGTGCCAGCAGCTCCAGGGAGAGCCCAGACCAAGAGACCCAGTACTTC; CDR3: CASSSRESPDQETQYF